Below are 20 T cell receptor beta chains sequenced from a single sample in a study of CD8 T cells in ankylosing spondylitis. TCRdb redid the calling of the 5' RACE reads with MiXCR, one entry per CDR3 protein. Altogether fewer than 35,000 distinct CDR3 sequences are present, about 29% being singletons, with the ten largest covering 45%. The sample comprised synovial fluid, either unsorted or a sorted T cell fraction (not recorded which). The receptors shown here come from a male donor with ankylosing spondylitis.

The rearrangement links TRBV5-1 to TRBJ1-1; tentatively, D is TRBD1 (5 bases). Trimming pared 2 bases from V and 5 bases from J, leaving 16 bases between. This CDR3 comprises 15 residues. Germline V gene data show CDR1 as SGHRS and CDR2 as YFSETQ. CDR3 protein: CASSFTISSGTEAFF. CDR3 DNA sequence: TGCGCCAGCAGCTTCACCATCAGCTCAGGGACTGAAGCTTTCTTT.

The rearrangement joins TRBV24-1 to TRBJ2-1; D not certain. Germline V gives CDR1 KGHDR, CDR2 SFDVKD. CDR3 length: 14 amino acids. The germline V and J ends were trimmed by 3 bases and 2 bases, with 7 bases remaining between them. The CDR3 loop is CATSDLRTYNEQFF. The DNA for the CDR3 is TGTGCCACCAGTGATCTCAGGACCTACAATGAGCAGTTCTTC.

This chain joins TRBV12-3 or TRBV12-4 and TRBJ2-7; D is unresolved. The CDR3 consists of 14 residues. Deletions cut 5 bases from V and 0 bases from J, with 11 bases between. The CDR3 bases are TGTGCCAGCAGTCCATGGGAACGCTCCTACGAGCAGTACTTC. As protein: CASSPWERSYEQYF.

The J gene is TRBJ2-5, the V gene TRBV9; TRBD2 agrees at 7 bases. The CDR3 is 14 residues long. Germline assignment: CDR1 SGDLS and CDR2 YYNGEE. V shed 4 bases, J shed 2 bases, and the junction held 5 bases outside the gene matches. The CDR3, as DNA: TGTGCCAGCAGCTCCGGACTAGAGCAAGAGACCCAGTACTTC. Its protein is CASSSGLEQETQYF.

This clonotype showed up just a few times. V is TRBV5-1 and J is TRBJ1-2, with 7 bases aligning to TRBD1. This CDR3 is built from 14 residues. V lost 4 bases to trimming and J lost 9 bases; unmatched junction nucleotides: 12. CDR1 and CDR2 (germline): SGHRS, YFSETQ. CDR3 sequence (DNA): TGCGCCAGCAGCCCGACGACAGGGCCTAGGAGCTACACCTTC. Translation gives CASSPTTGPRSYTF.

This clonotype was picked up many times. The rearrangement uses TRBV29-1 and TRBJ2-1; D might be TRBD1 (6 bases). Trimming removed 6 bases at V and 0 bases at J, with 9 bases between. The germline V gene encodes CDR1 SQVTM and CDR2 ANQGSEA. This CDR3 comprises 13 residues. This CDR3 is CSVWDTSYNEQFF. Here the CDR3 DNA reads TGCAGCGTATGGGACACCTCCTACAATGAGCAGTTCTTC.

This clonotype was found a few times. J is TRBJ2-2 and V is TRBV4-2; 9 bases fit TRBD1. V shed 4 bases and J 6 bases; nucleotides not matched to a gene: 3. The V gene's germline CDR1 is LGHNA and CDR2 YNFKEQ. The CDR3 length is 14 residues. The CDR3 sequence: CASSRDRVSGELFF. DNA for the CDR3: TGTGCCAGCAGCCGGGACAGGGTTTCCGGGGAGCTGTTTTTT.

The table lists this clonotype with many counts. V and J are TRBV2 and TRBJ1-1; the D is unclear. Germline V gene data show CDR1 as SNHLY and CDR2 as FYNNEI. The V gene lost 7 bases and the J gene lost 8 bases, with 11 bases spanning the gap. The CDR3 covers 11 residues. The CDR3 sequence is CASTYTPEAFF. CDR3 DNA sequence: TGTGCCAGCACGTACACTCCGGAAGCTTTCTTT.

The chain couples TRBV29-1 to TRBJ1-2; D remains unclear. Germline V CDR1 and CDR2: SQVTM, ANQGSEA. There are 15 residues in the CDR3. V gave up 5 bases and J gave up 1 base, with 17 bases separating them. The chain's CDR3 is CSVPGGPAVNYGYTF. Here the CDR3 DNA reads TGCAGCGTTCCCGGTGGCCCCGCTGTTAACTATGGCTACACCTTC.

The chain links TRBV18 to TRBJ2-1; D remains ambiguous. Germline V gene data show CDR1 as KGHSH and CDR2 as LQKENI. CDR3 length equals 15 residues. Trimming left V 3 bases short and J 8 bases short, with 17 bases between. CDR3 loop: CASSPPPYSLDEQFF. For the CDR3, the DNA is TGTGCCAGCTCACCGCCACCGTACTCGCTCGATGAGCAGTTCTTC.

V gene TRBV4-2 combines with J gene TRBJ2-1; 12 nucleotides match TRBD2. V shed 4 bases and J 8 bases; nucleotides not matched to a gene: 6. The germline gives CDR1 LGHNA, CDR2 YNFKEQ. The CDR3 covers 15 residues. The CDR3 nucleotides are TGTGCCAGCAGCCCGACTAGCGGGAGCATCGATGAGCAGTTCTTC. Amino acids: CASSPTSGSIDEQFF.

The rearrangement joins TRBV28 to TRBJ2-7, with TRBD1 identical over 7 bases. The germline gives CDR1 MDHEN, CDR2 SYDVKM. V dropped 7 bases and J dropped 2; count of bases not matched to a gene: 11. This CDR3 is 15 amino acids long. The CDR3 DNA reads TGTGCCAGCACCCTTAGACAGGGATTCCCCTACGAGCAGTACGTC. Translation: CASTLRQGFPYEQYV.

A word on this clonotype: One end of the junction is discordant with germline, which a read error may explain. J is TRBJ1-1 and V is TRBV19; D is possibly TRBD1 (6 bases). Germline lookup yields CDR1 LNHDA and CDR2 SQIVND (reference sequence). This CDR3 comprises 14 residues. The CDR3: CDSSFRQENTEAFF. For the CDR3, the DNA is TGTGACAGTAGTTTCCGACAGGAGAACACTGAAGCTTTCTTT.

The rearrangement links TRBV4-2 to TRBJ2-1; D not resolved. The V and J ends lost 1 base and 4 bases respectively, with 11 bases between them. Per germline, CDR1 LGHNA and CDR2 YNFKEQ. This CDR3 has 15 residues. In DNA, the CDR3 is TGTGCCAGCAGCCAAGGTTCGTTTGAGTACAATGAGCAGTTCTTC. Translation: CASSQGSFEYNEQFF.

The gene calls are TRBV27 and TRBJ1-1; the D is unclear. V was pared by 5 bases and J by 0 bases, with 7 bases between. The germline CDR1 and CDR2 sequences are MNHEY and SMNVEV (reference sequence). CDR3 length equals 13 residues. In DNA form, the CDR3 reads TGTGCCAGCAGTCCACAGCTGAACACTGAAGCTTTCTTT. Translating it yields CASSPQLNTEAFF.

This clonotype has a handful of counts. The chain couples TRBV4-1 to TRBJ1-1; D ambiguous. Between the trimmed V and J ends, which lost 3 bases and 0 bases, there was a span of 11 bases. There are 15 residues in the CDR3. Germline V gene data show CDR1 as MGHRA and CDR2 as YSYEKL. The CDR3 loop is CASSQSTDMNTEAFF. Written as DNA, the CDR3 is TGCGCCAGCAGCCAGTCGACGGATATGAACACTGAAGCTTTCTTT.

The genes are TRBV15 and TRBJ2-1; D is possibly TRBD1 or TRBD2 (5 bases each). This CDR3 is 11 amino acids long. Germline assignment: CDR1 LNHNV and CDR2 YYDKDF (reference sequence). The CDR3 region is CAILGDNEQFF. The CDR3 coding sequence is TGTGCTATCTTGGGGGACAATGAGCAGTTCTTC.

This chain's CDR3 is CASSLSTSGSDEQFF. DNA for the CDR3: TGTGCCAGCAGTTTATCGACTAGCGGGAGCGATGAGCAGTTCTTC. The chain uses TRBV27 and TRBJ2-1; TRBD2 matches 12 bases. Per germline, CDR1 MNHEY and CDR2 SMNVEV (reference sequence). The CDR3 sequence is 15 residues long. J lost 8 bases, V lost 0 bases, and 2 bases had no gene match.

The rearrangement uses TRBV7-9 and TRBJ2-2; D is ambiguous. The CDR3 is 13 amino acids. V was cut by 5 bases and J by 6 bases, with 10 bases left in between. Germline V CDR1 and CDR2: SEHNR, FQNEAQ (reference sequence). CDR3 coding DNA: TGTGCCAGCAGCCCCGATAGGCCCGGGGAGCTGTTTTTT. This gives the protein CASSPDRPGELFF.

This clonotype appeared many times. The V call is TRBV10-1, the J call TRBJ2-7; tentatively, D is TRBD1 or TRBD2 (5 bases each). CDR3 length: 11 residues. Looked up from germline, CDR1 is WNHNN and CDR2 is SYGVQD (reference sequence). Trimming shortened V by 8 bases and J by 3 bases, and 8 bases separated the two germline ends. The CDR3 nucleotides are TGCGCCAGCGGGACCCTCTACGAGCAGTACTTC. This codes for CASGTLYEQYF.